The TCR beta chain under discussion was sequenced for a study of neurological immune-mediated disorders (dated by TCRdb to the late 2010s). About the investigation overall: Using UMI-based sequencing, the study compared peripheral blood TCR-beta repertoires from patients with HTLV-I-associated myelopathy (HAM/TSP), patients with multiple sclerosis, and healthy controls. Alongside PBMC samples, the set of 106 TCR-beta libraries contained longitudinal samples, technical triplicates, and paired CD4+ and CD8+ T-cell subsets that had been sorted. The cohort comprised 68 subjects: some 15 HAM/TSP patients, 34 multiple sclerosis patients and 20 or so healthy controls. Summary of the overall study and its limitations: Expanded clones from different subjects shared no identical CDR3 amino acid sequences, which suggests that TCR-beta repertoires were private in all groups. The highest TCR clonal expansion was observed in HAM/TSP patients, whereas the lowest was observed in MS patients, even when compared with healthy controls.

The healthy controls were volunteers from blood banks in Maryland, USA. For the unsorted PBMC libraries, 2 million PBMCs were stored in RNAlater at -80 degrees C until RNA extraction and were used to generate the libraries. Peripheral blood underwent Ficoll-Hypaque density gradient centrifugation to isolate PBMCs, which were then cryopreserved in liquid nitrogen. cDNA was synthesized by template-switch 5'RACE using a primer with a 10-nucleotide random unique molecular identifier that tagged each TCR transcript. Every sequencing run yielded over 170 million TCR-beta sequences covering 15-18 subjects. Total RNA was extracted with the RNeasy kit. The KAPA Real-time Library Amplification kit was used to amplify TCR-beta VDJ regions with primers for the TCR constant region and the 5'RACE anchor. A first PCR added sample indexes and Illumina adaptors, after which a second PCR increased the library yield. The roughly 650 bp TCR product was size-selected on a 2% E-gel SizeSelection system after Ampure bead purification. Before pooling, library quality was checked on a Bioanalyzer, concentration was measured with Qubit, and libraries were quantified with the Kapa Library Quantification kit. Libraries were sequenced paired-end 2 x 150 bp on an Illumina HiSeq 2500. To increase sequence diversity, roughly 24-32% phiX was spiked into each library pool. The published analysis was carried out like this. Quality-filtered reads were processed with the UMI-based MiGEC pipeline, which removed over 75% of raw TCR sequences during error correction. VDJ genes were aligned to IMGT germline references, and each clonotype was defined by a unique CDR3 amino acid sequence together with V-J genes. VDJtools evaluated clonal expansion, Shannon diversity and CDR3 relatedness (CalcPairwiseDistances, ClusterSamples); CLCbio workbench built phylogenetic trees. Clones with at least 8 unique UMIs were defined as expanded, with this threshold being based on coefficient-of-variation modelling across technical triplicates. TCRdb itself trimmed the public reads at Q25 with fastp, ran MiXCR and retained productive beta chains. Each entry is one CDR3 protein sequence, shown with its most common DNA and genes. The V and J calls shown here were made by TCRdb, not taken from the authors' results. The sample profile shows about 43,000 distinct CDR3 sequences; approximately 12% of them were found once. The ten most abundant clones make up over 1% of the sample.

V is cut by 4 bases and J by 4 bases, and the space between the germline ends is 10 bases. The germline V gene supplies CDR1 SGHAT and CDR2 FQNNGV. The CDR3 holds 13 amino acids from the cysteine to the phenylalanine. Of the read, only the CDR3 DNA is kept; its 39 bases are in frame from base 1. There are many counts of this clonotype. The clone's antigen remains unknown. The record has no base qualities; no much larger clone is one base away. The receptor was derived from a female donor in good health. The rearranged segments are TRBV11-2 and TRBJ1-1, with an unclear D gene assignment. Material: PBMCs. The CDR3 corresponds to CASSSEWGTEAFF. The DNA is TGTGCCAGCAGCTCCGAGTGGGGCACTGAAGCTTTCTTT.